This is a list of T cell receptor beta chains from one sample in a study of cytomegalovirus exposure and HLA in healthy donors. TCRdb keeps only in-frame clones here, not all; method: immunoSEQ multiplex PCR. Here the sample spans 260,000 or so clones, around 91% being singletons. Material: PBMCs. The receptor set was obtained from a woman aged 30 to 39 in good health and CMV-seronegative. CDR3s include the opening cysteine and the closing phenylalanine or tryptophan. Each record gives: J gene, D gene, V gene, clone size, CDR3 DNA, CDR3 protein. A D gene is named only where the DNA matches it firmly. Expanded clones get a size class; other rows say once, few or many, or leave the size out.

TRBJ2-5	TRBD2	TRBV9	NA	TGTGCCAGCAGCGTAGGAGGTCTAGCGGAAGAGACCCAGTACTTC	CASSVGGLAEETQYF
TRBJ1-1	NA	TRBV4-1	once	TGCGCCAGCAGCCATCTACTGGGAGTCGATGAAGCTTTCTTT	CASSHLLGVDEAFF
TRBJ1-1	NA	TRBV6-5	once	TGTGCCCAACCACAGGGAACTGTACACGCTGAAGCTTTCTTT	CAQPQGTVHAEAFF
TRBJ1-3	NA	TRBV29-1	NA	TGCAGCGCAGGCCGTTCGGGGGTCACTGGAAACACCATATATTTT	CSAGRSGVTGNTIYF
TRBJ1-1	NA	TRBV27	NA	TGTGCCAGCAGTTCTCTCAGGGTTGACTTCGTGAACACTGAAGCTTTCTTT	CASSSLRVDFVNTEAFF
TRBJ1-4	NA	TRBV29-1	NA	TGCAGCGTCCAAACGGGGGCGCGGAATGAAAAACTGTTTTTT	CSVQTGARNEKLFF
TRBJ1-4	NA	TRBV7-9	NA	TGTGCCAGCAGCTTAGAGACAGGAGACAATGAAAAACTGTTTTTT	CASSLETGDNEKLFF
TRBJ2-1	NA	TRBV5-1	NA	TGCGCCAGCAGCTTGGCCCGTGCGGTCAATGAGCAGTTCTTC	CASSLARAVNEQFF
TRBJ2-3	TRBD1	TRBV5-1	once	TGCGCCAGCAGCTTGAGGGGACAGGGGGGCACAGATACGCAGTATTTT	CASSLRGQGGTDTQYF
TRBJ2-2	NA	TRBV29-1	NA	TGCAGCGTTGACGAGGGTGGAGCCGGGGAGCTGTTTTTT	CSVDEGGAGELFF
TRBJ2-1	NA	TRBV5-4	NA	TGTGCCAGCAGCCAGAAACGGGAATCTGAGCAGTTCTTC	CASSQKRESEQFF
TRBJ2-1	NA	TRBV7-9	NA	TGTGCCAGCAGCTATCAGGGAAATGAGCAGTTCTTC	CASSYQGNEQFF
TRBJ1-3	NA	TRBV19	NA	TGTGCCAGTAGTATAGAGGGGCGCGGAGGAAACACCATATATTTT	CASSIEGRGGNTIYF
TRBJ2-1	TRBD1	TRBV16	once	TGTGCCAGCAGCCAACTCGGACAGGGTATCGATGAGCAGTTCTTC	CASSQLGQGIDEQFF
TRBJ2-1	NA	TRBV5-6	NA	TGTGCCAGCAGCTTCGCACACACCGGGACTCAGCAGTTCTTC	CASSFAHTGTQQFF
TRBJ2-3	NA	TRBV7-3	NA	TGTGCCAGCAGCTTACTCATGGGAGGGGGACCAGATACGCAGTATTTT	CASSLLMGGGPDTQYF
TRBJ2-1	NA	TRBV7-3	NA	TGTGCCAGCAGCCCAGGGGGAGGTGAGCAGTTCTTC	CASSPGGGEQFF
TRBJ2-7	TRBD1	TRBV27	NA	TGTGCCAGCAGCCCCGGGACAGCACCCTACGAGCAGTACTTC	CASSPGTAPYEQYF
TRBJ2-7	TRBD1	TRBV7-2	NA	TGTGCCAGCAGCCTGCGCCCCACAACAGGGGGCAACGAGCAGTACTTC	CASSLRPTTGGNEQYF
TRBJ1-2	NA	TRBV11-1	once	TGTGCCAGCAGCTTAAACCCAGCAGGCTATGGCTACACCTTC	CASSLNPAGYGYTF
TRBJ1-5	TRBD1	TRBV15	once	TGTGCCACCAGCAGCGCTTCCGGGACAGTAACTCTCTCCCAGCATTTT	CATSSASGTVTLSQHF
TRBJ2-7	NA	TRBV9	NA	TGTGCCAGCAGCGTAGCCCCTTCCTACGAGCAGTACTTC	CASSVAPSYEQYF
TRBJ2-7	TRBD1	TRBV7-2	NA	TGTGCCAGCAGCTTGACAGGGGCCTACGAGCAGTACTTC	CASSLTGAYEQYF
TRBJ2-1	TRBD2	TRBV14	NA	TGTGCCAGCAGCCCTCTAGCGGGAGGGCCGGTCTATGAGCAGTTCTTC	CASSPLAGGPVYEQFF
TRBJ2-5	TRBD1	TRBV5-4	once	TGTGCCAGCAGCGAGGGACAGGGTAGAGAGACCCAGTACTTC	CASSEGQGRETQYF
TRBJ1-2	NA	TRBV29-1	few	TGCAGCGTTGATTTTGGACAGACGGGGGGCCCCTATGGCTACACCTTC	CSVDFGQTGGPYGYTF
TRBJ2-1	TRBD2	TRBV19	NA	TGTGCCAGTAGTATAGGTCTAGCGGGATTGGGTAGTGAGCAGTTCTTC	CASSIGLAGLGSEQFF
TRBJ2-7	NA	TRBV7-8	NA	TGTGCCAGCAGCTTCGGTCAGAGCTCCTACGAGCAGTACTTC	CASSFGQSSYEQYF
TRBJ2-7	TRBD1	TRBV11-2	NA	TGTGCCAGCAGCTTAAAGGGACAGGACGAGCAGTACTTC	CASSLKGQDEQYF
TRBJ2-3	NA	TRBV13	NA	TGTGCCAGCAGCTTAGTCTCCGGAGATACGCAGTATTTT	CASSLVSGDTQYF
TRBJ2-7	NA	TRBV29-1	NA	TGCAGCGTTACACTTGATTACTACGAGCAGTACTTC	CSVTLDYYEQYF
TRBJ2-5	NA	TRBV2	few	TGTGCCAGCAGTATGACCGCCAAAGAGACCCAGTACTTC	CASSMTAKETQYF
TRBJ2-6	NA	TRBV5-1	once	TGCGCCAGCAGCTCCCAAGGGGGGGGTGCTGGGGCCAACGTCCTGACTTTC	CASSSQGGGAGANVLTF
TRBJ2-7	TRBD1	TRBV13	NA	TGTGCCAGCAGCCTCTGGCGGGGACAGGGGCCCTACGAGCAGTACTTC	CASSLWRGQGPYEQYF
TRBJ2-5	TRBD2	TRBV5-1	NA	TGCGCCAGCAGCTTGGCCCTACTAGCGGGCCCCGTCCAAGAGACCCAGTACTTC	CASSLALLAGPVQETQYF
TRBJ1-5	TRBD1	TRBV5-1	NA	TGCGCCAGCAGCCCGGGCGGACAGGGTGATCAGCCCCAGCATTTT	CASSPGGQGDQPQHF
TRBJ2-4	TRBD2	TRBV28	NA	TGTGCCAGCAGCCGAAAAACTAGCGGGAGGATACACATTCAGTACTTC	CASSRKTSGRIHIQYF
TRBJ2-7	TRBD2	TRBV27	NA	TGTGCCAGCAGTCCCGGGACTAGCGGGAGCTCCTACGAGCAGTACTTC	CASSPGTSGSSYEQYF
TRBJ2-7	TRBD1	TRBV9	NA	TGTGCCAGCAGCAAGGGACAGGGATTCTACGAGCAGTACTTC	CASSKGQGFYEQYF
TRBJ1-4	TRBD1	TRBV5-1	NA	TGCGCCAGCAGCCCGACAGGGACGCTTAATGAAAAACTGTTTTTT	CASSPTGTLNEKLFF
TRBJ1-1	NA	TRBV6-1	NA	TGTGCCAGCGCGGGGCAGGGGAACACTGAAGCTTTCTTT	CASAGQGNTEAFF
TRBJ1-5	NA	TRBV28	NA	TGTGCCAGCAGTTTACGCTTCCGACGACAGGATAGCAATCAGCCCCAGCATTTT	CASSLRFRRQDSNQPQHF
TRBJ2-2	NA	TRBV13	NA	TGTGCCAGCAGCTTAGATCCTCCTAGCGAGATAAACACCGGGGAGCTGTTTTTT	CASSLDPPSEINTGELFF
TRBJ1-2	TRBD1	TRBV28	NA	TGTGCCAGCAGTTTATCCGGGACAGGGACCTATGGCTACACCTTC	CASSLSGTGTYGYTF
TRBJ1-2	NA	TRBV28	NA	TGTGCCTTGAAGAATGTCGGGCTCTATGGCTACACCTTC	CALKNVGLYGYTF
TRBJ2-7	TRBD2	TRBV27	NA	TGTGCCAGCAGTTTAAGTGGACTAGCGGGAGGGAGAACCCTCTGGGAGCAGTACTTC	CASSLSGLAGGRTLWEQYF
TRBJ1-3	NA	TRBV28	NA	TGTGCCAGCAGTTCCGGCCGGCTTCGGGCTGGAAACACCATATATTTT	CASSSGRLRAGNTIYF
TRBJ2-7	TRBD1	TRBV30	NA	TGTGCCTGGGATCTTCGGGACAGGGTCTCCTACGAGCAGTACTTC	CAWDLRDRVSYEQYF
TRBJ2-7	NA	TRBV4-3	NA	TGCGCCAGCAGCCAAGATACTAGTAGGTCCTACGAGCAGTACTTC	CASSQDTSRSYEQYF